This T cell receptor (beta chain) was sequenced in a study of CD8+CD57+ T cells in acquired aplastic anemia. Genomic DNA, the template, was used for profiling of the TCR beta VDJ and CDR3. TCRdb itself ran the reads through MiXCR, one entry per CDR3 protein. The profile covers about 160,000 distinct CDR3 sequences, with 45% to 55% appearing a single time and approximately 2.8% taken by the ten largest. Before being chosen for sequencing, patients had shown CD8+CD57+ cell expansion by flow cytometry. Unmatched junction bases numbered 11, after V lost 1 base and J lost 9 bases. CDR3 length: 15 amino acids. From germline, CDR1 is DFQATT and CDR2 SNEGSKA (reference sequence).

The rearrangement links TRBV20-1 to TRBJ2-7; 11 bases are a match to TRBD2. Sequenced: sorted CD4+, CD8+, or CD8+CD57+ T cells (not recorded which) from PBMCs. The TCR comes from a human donor with aplastic anemia. The CDR3 region has the DNA TGCAGTGCTAGAGTCCCCGGGACTAGCGGAACCGGGCAGTACTTC. It translates to CSARVPGTSGTGQYF.